Below, 5 T cell receptor beta chains from the same sample are listed, as sequenced in a study of T cells in Graves' hyperthyroidism and ophthalmopathy. Amplification yielded TCR beta CDR3 regions, with RNA transcripts as the source. The HTBI primer set drove a first-round RT-PCR of the TCR CDR3. TCRdb re-derived calls from the multiplex PCR reads in MiXCR, one entry per CDR3 protein. Of about 600,000 distinct CDR3 sequences in the sample, more than 13% are singletons; the top ten hold approximately 6.4%. Sequencing was carried out using blood. Receptor source: a woman between 18 and 29 years old with Graves' ophthalmopathy.

In this sample, this clonotype turned up a few times. A much more abundant neighbour one base away suggests this may be a read error. The rearrangement links TRBV10-3 to TRBJ1-1, with 8 positions matching TRBD1. The CDR3 sequence is 15 residues long. Germline lookup yields CDR1 ENHRY and CDR2 SYGVKD. CDR3 residues: CTISLGQGSNTEAFF. In DNA form, the CDR3 reads TGTACCATCAGTCTCGGACAGGGATCTAACACTGAAGCTTTCTTT.

The table lists this clonotype with many counts. The V gene is TRBV10-2, the J gene TRBJ1-6; D is undetermined. The CDR3 has 16 residues. The V gene lost 4 bases and the J gene lost 1 base, with 11 bases spanning the gap. Germline lookup yields CDR1 WSHSY and CDR2 SAAADI. In DNA, the CDR3 is TGCGCCAGCAGTGGAACGGCGCGGTCCTATAATTCACCCCTCCACTTT. Translated: CASSGTARSYNSPLHF.

This clonotype was counted at least ten times. V is TRBV27 and J is TRBJ2-5; 7 positions match TRBD1. CDR1 and CDR2 (germline): MNHEY, SMNVEV (reference sequence). The CDR3 length is 13 residues. Germline trimming cut 4 bases from V and 5 bases from J; bases unmatched to any gene: 4. CDR3 sequence: CASSYRGEETQYF. CDR3 DNA sequence: TGTGCCAGCAGTTACAGGGGTGAGGAGACCCAGTACTTC.

This clonotype was observed a handful of times. This chain uses TRBV30 with TRBJ2-3, with 8 bases lining up with TRBD1. Trimming at V came to 3 bases and at J to 1 base, leaving 12 bases not matched to a gene. The CDR3 runs to 17 residues. CDR1 GTSNPN and CDR2 SVGIG come from the germline V gene (reference sequence). The CDR3 bases are TGTGCCTGGAGGGGGATCAGGGGGCGCTTGGGCACAGATACGCAGTATTTT. Its protein product is CAWRGIRGRLGTDTQYF.

The chain recombines TRBV24-1 with TRBJ1-4, with D tentatively TRBD1 (5 bases). The V end lost 6 bases, the J end lost 4 bases, and 11 bases lay between the germline ends. The CDR3 is 14 residues long. CDR1 is KGHDR and CDR2 is SFDVKD in the germline V gene. The CDR3 region is CATSSPGNNEKLFF. In nucleotides, the CDR3 is TGTGCCACCAGTTCCCCAGGGAATAATGAAAAACTGTTTTTT.